A single sample gave rise to the 23 T cell receptor beta chains below, sequenced in a study of shared clonotypes between healthy human individuals. TCRdb's table, derived via immunoSEQ multiplex PCR, lists solely in-frame clones and lacks some. The sample has 730,000 or so clones; around 72% are singletons. Sequenced sample: memory CD4+ T cells sorted from blood. Specified subset: CD45RA-negative fraction. These receptors were obtained from a woman under 40 in good health.

The chain uses TRBV11-2 and TRBJ2-3; TRBD1 agrees at 8 bases. Germline assignment: CDR1 SGHAT and CDR2 FQNNGV. V lost 0 bases to trimming and J lost 5 bases; unmatched junction nucleotides: 4. The CDR3 is 15 residues long. The CDR3 nucleotides read TGTGCCAGCAGCTTAGATCAGGGGGCGGTAGATACGCAGTATTTT. Its protein is CASSLDQGAVDTQYF.

The V and J genes are TRBV28 and TRBJ1-4; the match to TRBD1 covers 8 bases. The germline V gene encodes CDR1 MDHEN and CDR2 SYDVKM. V was clipped by 3 bases and J by 8 bases; unmatched bases: 2. The CDR3 sequence is 13 residues long. The CDR3 DNA reads TGTGCCAGCAGTTTGGGACAGGAAGAAAAACTGTTTTTT. This codes for CASSLGQEEKLFF.

The chain uses TRBV10-3 and TRBJ2-2; possibly TRBD2 for D (6 bases). Germline CDR1 ENHRY, CDR2 SYGVKD. Trimming pared 2 bases from V and 2 bases from J, leaving 9 bases between. The CDR3 covers 15 residues. CDR3 nucleotides: TGTGCCATCAGTGAGGTAGCGGCAAACACCGGGGAGCTGTTTTTT. Translation: CAISEVAANTGELFF.

The chain joins TRBV25-1 to TRBJ2-3, with 7 nucleotides matching TRBD1. Germline loops: CDR1 MGHDK, CDR2 SYGVNS. The V gene end was trimmed by 4 bases and the J gene end by 2 bases; junction bases not matched to a gene: 12. CDR3 length equals 17 residues. The CDR3 DNA follows: TGTGCCAGCAGTGCTTCCTCGGGACAGCTCGACACAGATACGCAGTATTTT. It specifies CASSASSGQLDTDTQYF.

This chain connects TRBV30 to TRBJ2-7; D call uncertain. The CDR3 spans 13 residues. Trimming removed 2 bases from V and 3 bases from J, with 11 bases in between. CDR1 is GTSNPN and CDR2 is SVGIG in the germline V gene (reference sequence). The CDR3 is CAWSPSRYYEQYF. CDR3 sequence (DNA): TGTGCCTGGAGTCCCTCGCGATACTACGAGCAGTACTTC. Full variable domain (outside the CDR3, taken from reference TRBV30 and TRBJ2-7): SQTIHQWPATLVQPVGSPLSLECTVEGTSNPNLYWYRQAAGRGLQLLFYSVGIGQISSEVPQNLSASRPQDRQFILSSKKLLLSDSGFYLCAWSPSRYYEQYFGPGTRLTVT.

This sequence joins TRBV5-1 and TRBJ2-2; D gene unclear. V dropped 3 bases and J dropped 0 bases, with 6 bases sitting between them. The CDR3 runs to 14 residues. Germline values: CDR1 SGHRS, CDR2 YFSETQ. The DNA of the CDR3 is TGCGCCAGCAGCTCTTTCGCGAACACCGGGGAGCTGTTTTTT. It translates to CASSSFANTGELFF. The full variable domain, completed using reference TRBV5-1 and TRBJ2-2, is KAGVTQTPRYLIKTRGQQVTLSCSPISGHRSVSWYQQTPGQGLQFLFEYFSETQRNKGNFPGRFSGRQFSNSRSEMNVSTLELGDSALYLCASSSFANTGELFFGEGSRLTVL.

This chain uses TRBV6-6 with TRBJ1-1, with D maybe TRBD1 (6 bases). The germline V and J ends were trimmed by 2 bases and 4 bases, with 14 bases remaining between them. The V gene's germline CDR1 is MNHNY and CDR2 SVGAGI (reference sequence). The CDR3 totals 15 residues. CDR3 sequence reads: CASSYGRGERTEAFF. Written as DNA, the CDR3 is TGTGCCAGCAGTTACGGGAGGGGGGAGCGCACTGAAGCTTTCTTT.

The chain joins TRBV28 to TRBJ1-2; D not certain. The CDR3 is made up of 13 amino acids. Looked up from germline, CDR1 is MDHEN and CDR2 is SYDVKM. Trimming cost V 5 bases and J 4 bases, with 11 bases left between them. The CDR3, as DNA: TGTGCCAGCAGTGCGTCCCCGGGCTATGGCTACACCTTC. This encodes CASSASPGYGYTF.

V usage is TRBV28 and J usage is TRBJ2-1; the D is unclear. The CDR3 sequence is 15 residues long. Germline V lookup: CDR1 MDHEN, CDR2 SYDVKM. V lost 3 bases and J 9 bases, leaving 18 bases between the germline ends. The CDR3 bases are TGTGCCAGCAGTTTTGTGGGGATTAAGTCGGGTGAGCAGTTCTTC. The encoded protein is CASSFVGIKSGEQFF.

J is TRBJ1-2 and V is TRBV6-1; D remains ambiguous. The germline CDR1 and CDR2 sequences are MNHNS and SASEGT. The CDR3 spans 10 residues. The V end was cut by 2 bases, the J end by 7 bases, with 2 bases between. CDR3 DNA: TGTGCCAGCAGTGAACTTGGCTACACCTTC. This translates into CASSELGYTF.

The chain joins TRBV18 to TRBJ1-1; no clear D. The CDR3 length is 15 residues. Trimming stripped 6 bases from V and 3 bases from J, with 17 bases between. Germline assignment: CDR1 KGHSH and CDR2 LQKENI. In nucleotides, the CDR3 is TGTGCCAGCTCCCTCGGGGAGGGAGTTTACACTGAAGCTTTCTTT. This sequence encodes CASSLGEGVYTEAFF.

The CDR3 here is CASSYSSQGGEGTQYF. The DNA for the CDR3 is TGTGCCAGCAGTTACTCTTCCCAAGGAGGGGAAGGGACCCAGTACTTC. The genes are TRBV6-5 and TRBJ2-5; TRBD2 might be the D (6 bases). CDR3 length: 16 residues. V lost 0 bases and J lost 7, with 18 bases in between. CDR1 is MNHEY and CDR2 is SVGAGI in the germline V gene.

The chain has TRBV2 and TRBJ1-1; TRBD1 agrees at 7 bases. Looked up from germline, CDR1 is SNHLY and CDR2 is FYNNEI. V was pared by 6 bases and J by 1 base, with 8 bases of the junction left unmatched. The CDR3 runs 15 residues. DNA for the CDR3: TGTGCCAGCAGACTTATGACAGGGACGAACACTGAAGCTTTCTTT. This codes for CASRLMTGTNTEAFF.

Turning to this clone: Other DNA sequences in this sample translate to the same CDR3. The chain is built from TRBV5-1 and TRBJ2-1; 7 bases map to TRBD1. The J segment lost 5 bases and the V segment lost 7 bases, leaving 6 bases of the junction unmatched. CDR3 length equals 13 residues. CDR1 is SGHRS, CDR2 YFSETQ, per germline. CDR3 protein: CASSQGQNNEQFF. DNA of the CDR3: TGCGCCAGCTCTCAGGGACAGAACAATGAGCAGTTCTTC.

The J gene is TRBJ2-7, the V gene TRBV14; 9 bases match TRBD2. After removal of 5 bases from V and 6 bases from J, the junction contained 14 bases not matched to a gene. Germline CDR1 is SGHDN and CDR2 is FVKESK. The CDR3 totals 16 residues. CDR3 amino acids: CASSTNGRGRAREQYF. As DNA, the CDR3 is TGTGCCAGCAGCACCAACGGCCGCGGGAGGGCCCGCGAGCAGTACTTC.

The chain recombines TRBV28 with TRBJ2-1, with 7 bases that match TRBD1. Per the germline V gene, CDR1 is MDHEN and CDR2 is SYDVKM. The CDR3 has 14 amino acids. Trimming removed 5 bases from V and 9 bases from J; junction bases left unmatched: 10. Written as DNA, the CDR3 is TGTGCCAGCAGTCCCCCGGACAGGTCGGGTGAGCAGTTCTTC. Translating gives CASSPPDRSGEQFF.

V and J are TRBV18 and TRBJ2-3; possibly TRBD1 for D (5 bases). CDR3 length: 15 residues. Looked up from germline, CDR1 is KGHSH and CDR2 is LQKENI. Trimming pared 3 bases from V and 0 bases from J, leaving 10 bases between. The CDR3 protein is CASSPGHPSTDTQYF. In nucleotides, the CDR3 is TGTGCCAGCTCACCCGGACATCCGAGCACAGATACGCAGTATTTT.

This rearrangement joins TRBV5-1 to TRBJ2-7; D remains ambiguous. The germline gives CDR1 SGHRS, CDR2 YFSETQ. This CDR3 is built from 14 residues. V dropped 6 bases and J dropped 6 bases, with 19 bases sitting between them. CDR3 region: CASTMTPSSPEQYF. CDR3 coding DNA: TGCGCCAGCACCATGACCCCCTCTAGTCCCGAGCAGTACTTC.

This chain joins TRBV5-1 and TRBJ2-7; no clear D. V lost 0 bases, J lost 5 bases, and 12 bases lay in between. This CDR3 region has 14 residues. From germline, CDR1 is SGHRS and CDR2 YFSETQ. CDR3 residues: CASSLVPLGDEQYF. For the CDR3, the DNA is TGCGCCAGCAGCTTGGTCCCCCTTGGGGACGAGCAGTACTTC.

The J gene is TRBJ1-2, the V gene TRBV19, with 7 nucleotides matching TRBD1. CDR1 LNHDA and CDR2 SQIVND come from the germline V gene (reference sequence). This CDR3 has 15 amino acids. Trimming cost V 6 bases and J 7 bases; bases outside gene matches: 14. The CDR3 protein is CASRPNQGVIRGYTF. For the CDR3, the DNA is TGTGCCAGTAGGCCAAACCAGGGGGTAATACGTGGCTACACCTTC.

This sequence joins TRBV25-1 and TRBJ1-5; D is uncertain. Trimming stripped 6 bases from V and 7 bases from J, with 16 bases between. The CDR3 length is 14 residues. Germline V gene lookup returns CDR1 MGHDK and CDR2 SYGVNS. CDR3 coding DNA: TGTGCCAGCAGCGGTGTAGGGTCCGGACAGCCCCAGCATTTT. It translates to CASSGVGSGQPQHF.

The J gene is TRBJ2-1, the V gene TRBV27; D perhaps matches TRBD2 (5 bases). Trimming removed 3 bases from V and 5 bases from J, with 14 bases in between. The CDR3 has 15 amino acids. The germline V gene has CDR1 MNHEY and CDR2 SMNVEV (reference sequence). CDR3 sequence: CASSFRWESDNEQFF. The CDR3 DNA sequence: TGTGCCAGCAGTTTCAGGTGGGAGTCGGACAATGAGCAGTTCTTC.

The chain has TRBV28 and TRBJ2-7; D not resolved. This CDR3 comprises 12 residues. Trimming left V 4 bases short and J 6 bases short, with 10 bases between. Germline V gene data show CDR1 as MDHEN and CDR2 as SYDVKM. The CDR3 coding sequence is TGTGCCAGCAGTTCCCCGGACCGCGAGCAGTACTTC. Its protein is CASSSPDREQYF.